This entry lists 5 T cell receptor beta chains sequenced from one sample in a study of spatial heterogeneity in lung cancer. Time point noted: sample taken at primary tumor resection. TCRdb independently ran MiXCR on the 5' RACE reads; one entry per CDR3 protein. Among some 16,000 distinct CDR3 sequences listed, 3% to 4.5% were seen once. The source material was normal lung tissue next to the tumor, sampled at surgery. The receptors stem from a male donor with early-stage non-small cell lung cancer.

Ten or more counts support this clonotype. Being off target in a library aimed at alpha chains, this beta chain has a size of little meaning. The chain recombines TRBV6-1 with TRBJ2-6; D unresolved. Germline V gives CDR1 MNHNS, CDR2 SASEGT. V was shortened by 2 bases and J by 2 bases, with 13 bases between the two germline ends. The CDR3 contains 17 residues. The CDR3 sequence is CASSEHVEMAGANVLTF. The CDR3, as DNA: TGTGCCAGCAGTGAACACGTGGAAATGGCTGGGGCCAACGTCCTGACTTTC.

This clonotype came up many times. Little can be read into the size of this beta chain, an off-target read in a library designed for alpha chains. This chain links TRBV12-3 or TRBV12-4 with TRBJ2-1; D may be TRBD2 (6 bases). The CDR3 sequence is 15 residues long. V was trimmed by 3 bases and J by 5 bases, leaving 14 bases between them. Here the CDR3 DNA reads TGTGCCAGCAGTTTTAGCGGCGGAGAAAACAATGAGCAGTTCTTC. This translates into CASSFSGGENNEQFF.

This clonotype came up many times. In a library made to pick up alpha chains, this beta chain is a stray read with a size that means little. The chain joins TRBV12-3 or TRBV12-4 to TRBJ1-4, with D unclear. The V end lost 6 bases, the J end lost 0 bases, and 11 bases lay between the germline ends. CDR3 length: 15 residues. The CDR3 is CASSRAIATNEKLFF. DNA for the CDR3: TGTGCCAGCAGCCGCGCGATAGCAACTAATGAAAAACTGTTTTTT.

At least ten counts were recorded for this clonotype. This beta chain is an off-target read within a library intended for alpha chains, so its frequency means little. This rearrangement joins TRBV6-2 or TRBV6-3 to TRBJ1-4; D is perhaps TRBD1 (5 bases). With 7 bases removed from V and 7 bases from J, the gap between germline ends came to 13 bases. The CDR3 has 13 amino acids. Germline-derived CDR1 and CDR2 are MNHEY and SVGEGT. The CDR3 loop reads CASKRDDTEKLFF. CDR3 in DNA: TGTGCCAGCAAAAGGGACGACACTGAAAAACTGTTTTTT.

In this sample, this clonotype turned up many times. A library prepared for alpha chains yielded this beta chain as an off-target read; its size is of little meaning. The chain employs TRBV30 and TRBJ2-7, with 7 bases fitting TRBD1. V was clipped by 2 bases and J by 11 bases; unmatched bases: 6. Germline CDR1 reads GTSNPN; CDR2 reads SVGIG (reference sequence). The CDR3 consists of 11 residues. Here the CDR3 reads CAWSTGVGEYF. As DNA, the CDR3 is TGTGCCTGGAGTACAGGGGTTGGTGAGTACTTC. The variable domain in full, with the rest retrieved from reference TRBV30 and TRBJ2-7, is SQTIHQWPATLVQPVGSPLSLECTVEGTSNPNLYWYRQAAGRGLQLLFYSVGIGQISSEVPQNLSASRPQDRQFILSSKKLLLSDSGFYLCAWSTGVGEYFGPGTRLTVT.